This TCR beta chain was sequenced for a study of sequential checkpoint blockade in melanoma. Study-level background: First-line arms were nivolumab then ipilimumab, or the reverse, randomized 1:1. About 89 pretreatment tumor DNA samples were TCRβ immunosequenced. Under 25 patients had matched tumor biopsies before treatment and at week 13 after nivolumab or ipilimumab alone.

The sample's treatment: randomized to nivolumab then ipilimumab (arm A) or the reverse (arm B). In this sample, this clone turned up a few times. The target antigen is unknown. Study observations and caveats: Response in arm A was associated with pretreatment TIL clonality.

The length of the CDR3 is 14 residues. The trim removed 6 bases at V and 2 bases at J, leaving 3 bases unmatched. Germline V CDR1 and CDR2: MDHEN, SYDVKM. Assay used: immunoSEQ multiplex PCR; TCRdb lists only in-frame clones, some missing. The data contain 20,000 to 25,000 clones, around 30% of them singletons. V gene TRBV28 combines with J gene TRBJ2-3; 9 nucleotides align to TRBD2. This sequence was found in a human donor with melanoma. The specimen comprised tumor tissue (inferred from file names), sampled from a patient given nivolumab and ipilimumab in sequence. CDR3 sequence: CASRGGGATDTQYF. The CDR3 DNA sequence: TGTGCCAGCAGGGGCGGGGGGGCCACAGATACGCAGTATTTT.